This T cell receptor beta chain stems from a study of spatial heterogeneity in lung cancer. Study overall: Detection consistently captured more beta-chain sequences than alpha-chain sequences. Each distinct TCR and UMI combination averaged more than ten appearances in raw reads. Study-wide results and caveats: Circulating ubiquitous expanded tumor TCRs were observed more frequently at resection than at follow-up.

Specified time point: sample taken at primary tumor resection. Extraction of whole RNA from tumor, nontumor lung or frozen PBMC preceded unsorted sequencing. The cohort: 70 to 75 early-stage, untreated non-small cell lung cancer patients. This clonotype was counted only a few times. Its antigen remains unidentified. TCRdb used MiXCR to reprocess the 5' RACE reads, holding one entry per CDR3 protein. The table includes roughly 60,000 distinct CDR3 sequences, 7.5% to 9% detected once. This receptor was identified in a female donor with early-stage non-small cell lung cancer. The specimen was PBMCs, collected at surgery.

This CDR3 reads CASSVLRGAGSPLHF. As DNA, the CDR3 is TGTGCCAGCAGCGTTCTCAGGGGAGCGGGTTCACCCCTCCACTTT. The chain couples TRBV5-6 to TRBJ1-6, with a possible D match to TRBD1 (6 bases). The CDR3 consists of 15 residues. Trimming removed 4 bases from V and 9 bases from J, with 17 bases in between. Germline lookup yields CDR1 SGHDT and CDR2 YYEEEE.